The 7 T cell receptor beta chains below all came from one sample that was sequenced in a study of beta chain features in type 1 diabetes. Findings and limits, study-wide: The study found moderately but significantly shorter TCRB CDR3s in all four CD4+ subsets of Type 1 diabetes patients.

Reverse transcription of all isolated RNA meant that expressed TCRB transcripts were sequenced. Sequenced by immunoSEQ multiplex PCR; TCRdb stores in-frame clones only, minus some. There are 640,000 or so clones in the sample; about an eighth occur only once, and 0.022% lies in the top ten. The antigens these receptors bind are not known. Source material: naive CD4+ T cells from blood. These receptors were collected from a man between 18 and 35 years old with type 1 diabetes.

In its sample, this clone was seen a few times. V usage is TRBV23-1 and J usage is TRBJ2-5; tentative D call: TRBD1 (6 bases). TRBV23-1 is placed among ORFs of uncertain function. Trimming pared 9 bases from V and 2 bases from J, leaving 19 bases between. The length of the CDR3 is 15 residues. CDR3: CASSPSGTPQETQYF. For the CDR3, the DNA is TGCGCCAGTAGCCCCTCTGGGACACCTCAAGAGACCCAGTACTTC.

This clone was counted only a few times. The chain employs TRBV30 and TRBJ2-7, with D unclear. This CDR3 contains 11 residues. The V gene lost 7 bases and the J gene lost 3 bases, with 10 bases spanning the gap. The germline V gene encodes CDR1 GTSNPN and CDR2 SVGIG (reference sequence). CDR3 amino acids: CALTWYYEQYF. CDR3 DNA sequence: TGTGCCTTGACTTGGTACTACGAGCAGTACTTC.

This clone occurred a few times. CDR3 sequence (DNA): TGCAGCGTTGAAGAGACCGCTGGGGCCAACGTCCTGACTTTC. Translating it yields CSVEETAGANVLTF. The chain combines TRBV29-1 with TRBJ2-6, with unresolved D. CDR1 is SQVTM and CDR2 is ANQGSEA in the germline V gene. The CDR3 spans 14 residues. V lost 0 bases to trimming and J lost 2 bases, with 5 bases between them.

This clone appeared a few times. The chain recombines TRBV29-1 with TRBJ1-2; D is uncertain. The germline gives CDR1 SQVTM, CDR2 ANQGSEA. The CDR3 covers 11 residues. V shed 8 bases and J shed 6 bases, with 13 bases lying between them. CDR3 sequence (DNA): TGCAGCTTCGGGGAGGGTAATGGCTACACCTTC. This encodes CSFGEGNGYTF. Looking up the rest from reference TRBV29-1 and TRBJ1-2 gives the full variable domain: SAVISQKPSRDICQRGTSLTIQCQVDSQVTMMFWYRQQPGQSLTLIATANQGSEATYESGFVIDKFPISRPNLTFSTLTVSNMSPEDSSIYLCSFGEGNGYTFGSGTRLTVV.

This clone was found a few times. V usage is TRBV19 and J usage is TRBJ1-1; no firm D call. The CDR3 loop spans 13 amino acids. Germline lookup yields CDR1 LNHDA and CDR2 SQIVND (reference sequence). V lost 1 base, J lost 3 bases, and 6 bases lay in between. The CDR3 protein is CASSIASDTEAFF. DNA of the CDR3: TGTGCCAGTAGTATAGCAAGCGACACTGAAGCTTTCTTT.

V gene TRBV7-8 combines with J gene TRBJ2-6; 9 positions match TRBD1. Germline lookup yields CDR1 SGHVS and CDR2 FQNEAQ. The CDR3 spans 16 residues. Unmatched junction bases numbered 6, after V lost 5 bases and J lost 4 bases. The CDR3 region is CASSAGTGTGANVLTF. CDR3 DNA sequence: TGTGCCAGCAGCGCCGGGACAGGGACCGGGGCCAACGTCCTGACTTTC.

This sequence joins TRBV9 and TRBJ2-1; TRBD2 aligns across 8 bases. The germline gives CDR1 SGDLS, CDR2 YYNGEE. The CDR3 contains 15 residues. Trimming removed 0 bases from V and 10 bases from J; junction bases left unmatched: 9. The CDR3 region has the DNA TGTGCCAGCAGCGTAGAACTAGCGGACTACGGGGAGCAGTTCTTC. Protein: CASSVELADYGEQFF.